This TCR beta chain was sequenced in a study of OX40 agonist ivuxolimab in advanced cancers. Measured with immunoSEQ multiplex PCR; TCRdb has only the in-frame clones, and not every one. The table records some 75,000 clones, 85% of them present only once. The specimen comprised CD4+ or CD8+ T cells sorted from blood, sampled in a trial of the OX40 agonist ivuxolimab. The sequence was obtained from an adult with an advanced solid tumor such as melanoma, head and neck, liver or kidney cancer.

CDR3 amino acids: CASSLDTNYGYTF. CDR3 bases: TGCGCCAGCAGCCTAGACACGAACTATGGCTACACCTTC. The genes are TRBV10-2 and TRBJ1-2; no clear D. The V end lost 6 bases, the J end lost 2 bases, and 10 bases lay between the germline ends. The CDR3 has 13 residues. The V gene's germline CDR1 is WSHSY and CDR2 SAAADI.